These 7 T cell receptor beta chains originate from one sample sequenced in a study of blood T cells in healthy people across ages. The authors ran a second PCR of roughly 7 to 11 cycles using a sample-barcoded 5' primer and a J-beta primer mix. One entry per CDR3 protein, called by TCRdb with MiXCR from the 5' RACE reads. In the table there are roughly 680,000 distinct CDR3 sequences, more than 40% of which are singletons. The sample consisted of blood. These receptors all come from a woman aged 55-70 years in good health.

CDR3 sequence: CASTRTGGPSTDTQYF. The CDR3 DNA reads TGCGCCAGCACCCGGACAGGGGGGCCTAGCACAGATACGCAGTATTTT. This chain uses TRBV4-1 with TRBJ2-3, with TRBD1 matching 10 bases. The CDR3 length is 16 residues. Trimming took 7 bases from V and 0 from J; bases not matched to a gene: 7. CDR1 is MGHRA and CDR2 is YSYEKL in the germline V gene.

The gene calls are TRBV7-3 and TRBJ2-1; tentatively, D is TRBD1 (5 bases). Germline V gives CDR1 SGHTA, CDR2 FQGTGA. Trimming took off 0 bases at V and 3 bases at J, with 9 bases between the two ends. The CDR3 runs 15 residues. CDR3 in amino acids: CASSLTSTGYNEQFF. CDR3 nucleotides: TGTGCCAGCAGCTTAACTTCCACAGGCTACAATGAGCAGTTCTTC.

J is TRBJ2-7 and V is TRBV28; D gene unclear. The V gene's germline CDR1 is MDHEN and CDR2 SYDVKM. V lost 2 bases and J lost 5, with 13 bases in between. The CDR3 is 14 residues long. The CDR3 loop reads CASSLAEPPHEQYF. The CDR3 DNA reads TGTGCCAGCAGTTTAGCGGAACCCCCCCACGAGCAGTACTTC. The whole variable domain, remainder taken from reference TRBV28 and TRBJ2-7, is DVKVTQSSRYLVKRTGEKVFLECVQDMDHENMFWYRQDPGLGLRLIYFSYDVKMKEKGDIPEGYSVSREKKERFSLILESASTNQTSMYLCASSLAEPPHEQYFGPGTRLTVT.

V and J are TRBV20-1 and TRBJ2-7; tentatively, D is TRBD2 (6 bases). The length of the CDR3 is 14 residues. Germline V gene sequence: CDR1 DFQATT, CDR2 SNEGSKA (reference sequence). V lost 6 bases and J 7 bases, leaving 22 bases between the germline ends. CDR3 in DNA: TGCAGTGCGATCCCGGGAGCGGTCTACAATGAGCAGTACTTC. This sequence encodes CSAIPGAVYNEQYF.

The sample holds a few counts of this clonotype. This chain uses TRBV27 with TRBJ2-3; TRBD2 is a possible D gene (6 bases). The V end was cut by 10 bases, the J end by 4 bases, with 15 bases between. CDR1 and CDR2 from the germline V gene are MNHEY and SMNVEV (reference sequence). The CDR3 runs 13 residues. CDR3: CATGLGGPDTQYF. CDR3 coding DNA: TGTGCCACCGGCCTGGGAGGACCAGATACGCAGTATTTT.

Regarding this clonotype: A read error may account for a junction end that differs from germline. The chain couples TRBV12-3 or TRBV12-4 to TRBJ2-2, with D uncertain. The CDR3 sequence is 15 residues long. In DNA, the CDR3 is TGTGCCAACAGTCTTTTAGCCTTGAACACCGGGGAGCTGTTTTTT. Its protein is CANSLLALNTGELFF.

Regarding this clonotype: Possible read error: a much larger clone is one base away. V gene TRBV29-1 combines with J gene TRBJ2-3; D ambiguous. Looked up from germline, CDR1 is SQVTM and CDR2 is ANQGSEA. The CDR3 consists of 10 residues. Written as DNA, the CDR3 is TGCAGCGTTGGCACAGATACGCCGTATTTT. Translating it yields CSVGTDTPYF.